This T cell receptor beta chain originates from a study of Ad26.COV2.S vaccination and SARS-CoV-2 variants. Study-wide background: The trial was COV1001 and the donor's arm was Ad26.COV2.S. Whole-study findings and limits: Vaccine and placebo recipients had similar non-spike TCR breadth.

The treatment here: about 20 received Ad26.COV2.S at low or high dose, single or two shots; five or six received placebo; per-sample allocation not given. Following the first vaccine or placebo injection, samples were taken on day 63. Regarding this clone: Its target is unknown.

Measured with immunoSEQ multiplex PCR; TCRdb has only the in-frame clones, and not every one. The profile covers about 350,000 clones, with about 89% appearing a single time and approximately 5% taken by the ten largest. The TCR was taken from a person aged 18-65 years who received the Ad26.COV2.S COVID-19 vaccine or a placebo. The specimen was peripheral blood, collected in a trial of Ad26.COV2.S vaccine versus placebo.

Here the CDR3 reads CASSLFFPDEQFF. CDR3 nucleotide sequence: TGTGCCAGCAGCTTGTTCTTTCCCGATGAGCAGTTCTTC. The J gene is TRBJ2-1, the V gene TRBV5-8; D uncertain. Trimming shortened V by 1 base and J by 8 bases, and 10 bases separated the two germline ends. This CDR3 spans 13 amino acids. Germline CDR1 is SGHTS and CDR2 is YDEGEE.